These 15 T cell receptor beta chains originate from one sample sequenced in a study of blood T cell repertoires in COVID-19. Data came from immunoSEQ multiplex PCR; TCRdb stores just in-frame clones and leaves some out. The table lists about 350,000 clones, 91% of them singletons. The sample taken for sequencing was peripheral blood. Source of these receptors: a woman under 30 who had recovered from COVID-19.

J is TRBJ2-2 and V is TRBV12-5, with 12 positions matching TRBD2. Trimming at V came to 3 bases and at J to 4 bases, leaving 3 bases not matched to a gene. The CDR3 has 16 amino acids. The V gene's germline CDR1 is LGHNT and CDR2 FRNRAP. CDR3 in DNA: TGTGCTAGTGGTTTAAGACTAGCGGGAGTCACCGGGGAGCTGTTTTTT. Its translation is CASGLRLAGVTGELFF. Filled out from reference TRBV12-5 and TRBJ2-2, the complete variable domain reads DARVTQTPRHKVTEMGQEVTMRCQPILGHNTVFWYRQTMMQGLELLAYFRNRAPLDDSGMPKDRFSAEMPDATLATLKIQPSEPRDSAVYFCASGLRLAGVTGELFFGEGSRLTVL.

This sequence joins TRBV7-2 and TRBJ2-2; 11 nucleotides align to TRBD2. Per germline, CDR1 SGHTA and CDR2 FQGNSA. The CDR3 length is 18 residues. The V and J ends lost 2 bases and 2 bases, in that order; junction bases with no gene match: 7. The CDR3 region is CASSLTRSGRANTGELFF. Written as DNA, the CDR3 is TGTGCCAGCAGCTTAACGCGTAGCGGGAGGGCCAACACCGGGGAGCTGTTTTTT.

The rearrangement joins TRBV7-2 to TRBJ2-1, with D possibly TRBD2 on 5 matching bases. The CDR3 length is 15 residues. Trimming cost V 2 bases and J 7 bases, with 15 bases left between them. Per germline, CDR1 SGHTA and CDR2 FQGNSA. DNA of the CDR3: TGTGCCAGCAGCTTAATCGCATCACTAGAAAATGAGCAGTTCTTC. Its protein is CASSLIASLENEQFF.

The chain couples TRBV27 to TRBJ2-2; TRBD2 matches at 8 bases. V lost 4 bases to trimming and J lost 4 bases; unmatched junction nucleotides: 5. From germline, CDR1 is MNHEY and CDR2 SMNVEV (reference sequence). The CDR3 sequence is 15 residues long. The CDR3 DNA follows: TGTGCCAGCAGTTCGGGGACTAGTTTCACCGGGGAGCTGTTTTTT. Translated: CASSSGTSFTGELFF.

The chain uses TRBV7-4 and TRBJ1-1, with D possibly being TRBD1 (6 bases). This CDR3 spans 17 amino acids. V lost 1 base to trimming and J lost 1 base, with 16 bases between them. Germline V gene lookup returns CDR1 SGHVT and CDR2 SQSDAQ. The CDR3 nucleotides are TGTGCCAGCAGCTTAGAAGCTACAGGGAATGGGAACACTGAAGCTTTCTTT. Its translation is CASSLEATGNGNTEAFF.

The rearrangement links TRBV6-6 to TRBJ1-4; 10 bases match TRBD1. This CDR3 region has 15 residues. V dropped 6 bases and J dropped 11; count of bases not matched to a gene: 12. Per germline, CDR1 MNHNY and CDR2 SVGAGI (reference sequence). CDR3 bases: TGTGCCAGCAGACCTCCGGGACAGGGGAAGTTGAAACTGTTTTTT. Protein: CASRPPGQGKLKLFF.

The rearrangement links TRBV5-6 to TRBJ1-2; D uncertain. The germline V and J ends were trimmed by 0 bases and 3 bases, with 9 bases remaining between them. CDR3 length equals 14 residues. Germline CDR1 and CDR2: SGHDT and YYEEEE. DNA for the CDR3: TGTGCCAGCAGCTTGGGGCAGAACCACTATGGCTACACCTTC. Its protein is CASSLGQNHYGYTF.

CDR3 sequence reads: CASSATSGRADTQYF. The CDR3 DNA reads as TGTGCCAGCAGCGCCACTAGCGGGAGGGCAGATACGCAGTATTTT. The chain recombines TRBV9 with TRBJ2-3, with 13 bases that match TRBD2. The germline V gene has CDR1 SGDLS and CDR2 YYNGEE. Unmatched junction bases numbered 2, after V lost 3 bases and J lost 4 bases. The CDR3 extends over 15 amino acids. Filled out from reference TRBV9 and TRBJ2-3, the complete variable domain reads DSGVTQTPKHLITATGQRVTLRCSPRSGDLSVYWYQQSLDQGLQFLIQYYNGEERAKGNILERFSAQQFPDLHSELNLSSLELGDSALYFCASSATSGRADTQYFGPGTRLTVL.

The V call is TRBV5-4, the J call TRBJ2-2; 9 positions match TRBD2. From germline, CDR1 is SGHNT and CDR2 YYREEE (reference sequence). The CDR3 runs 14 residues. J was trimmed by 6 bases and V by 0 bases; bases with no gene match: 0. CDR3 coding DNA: TGTGCCAGCAGCTTGGGCGGGAGGGCCGGGGAGCTGTTTTTT. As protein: CASSLGGRAGELFF.

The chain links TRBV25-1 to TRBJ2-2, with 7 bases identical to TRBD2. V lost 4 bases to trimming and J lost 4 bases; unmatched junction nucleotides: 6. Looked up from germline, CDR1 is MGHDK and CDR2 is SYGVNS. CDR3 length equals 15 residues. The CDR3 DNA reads TGTGCCAGCAGTGGGACGGGAGGACCCACCGGGGAGCTGTTTTTT. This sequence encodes CASSGTGGPTGELFF.

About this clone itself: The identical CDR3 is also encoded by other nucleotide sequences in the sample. This CDR3 is CASSEKPLTEAFF. In nucleotides, the CDR3 is TGTGCCAGCAGTGAAAAGCCGTTGACTGAAGCTTTCTTT. The chain recombines TRBV6-4 with TRBJ1-1; no clear D gene. From germline, CDR1 is MRHNA and CDR2 SNTAGT. The CDR3 length is 13 residues. The V gene lost 3 bases and the J gene lost 5 bases, with 10 bases spanning the gap.

CDR3 DNA: TGTGCCAGCAGCTTGGATGGGAGACAGGGCGGTGGCTACACCTTC. The encoded protein is CASSLDGRQGGGYTF. This chain connects TRBV5-6 to TRBJ1-2, with TRBD1 matching over 7 bases. The germline CDR1 and CDR2 sequences are SGHDT and YYEEEE. The CDR3 has 15 amino acids. J gave up 7 bases and V 0 bases, and 9 bases lay outside the gene matches.

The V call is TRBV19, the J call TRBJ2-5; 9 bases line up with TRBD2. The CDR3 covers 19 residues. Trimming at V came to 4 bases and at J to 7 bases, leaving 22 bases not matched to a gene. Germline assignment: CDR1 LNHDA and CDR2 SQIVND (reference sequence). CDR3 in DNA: TGTGCCAGTAGTAGACGGACAGCGACTAGCGGAGTGGGCCTAGGGACCCAGTACTTC. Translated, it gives CASSRRTATSGVGLGTQYF.

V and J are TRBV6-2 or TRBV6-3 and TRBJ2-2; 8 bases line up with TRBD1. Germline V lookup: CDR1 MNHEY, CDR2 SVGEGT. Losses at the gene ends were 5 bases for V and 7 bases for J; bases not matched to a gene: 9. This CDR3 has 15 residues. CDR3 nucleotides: TGTGCCAGCAGTACGCGACAGGGGAGTATCGGGGAGCTGTTTTTT. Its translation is CASSTRQGSIGELFF.

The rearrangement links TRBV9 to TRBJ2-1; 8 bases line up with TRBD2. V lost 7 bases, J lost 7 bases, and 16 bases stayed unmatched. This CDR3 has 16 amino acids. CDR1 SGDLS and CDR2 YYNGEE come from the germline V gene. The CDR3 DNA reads TGTGCCAGCCAAGCCAGCGGGGGAGCGGGGGTTAATGAGCAGTTCTTC. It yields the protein CASQASGGAGVNEQFF.